The 25 T cell receptor beta chains given below trace back to one sample, sequenced in a study of neurological immune-mediated disorders (dated by TCRdb to about 2019). To prepare the library, 5' RACE was applied. The sequencer was an Illumina HiSeq 2500. TCRdb trimmed public reads at Q25 via fastp, called clones via MiXCR and kept in-frame beta chains. Merged by CDR3 protein, the rows form single entries marked with the most common genes and DNA. This sample comprises under 70,000 distinct CDR3 sequences, 4% to 6% of them detected only once. Together, the top ten hold less than 3.5% of the sample. Sequenced material: PBMCs. Receptor source: a woman between 25 and 40 years old with multiple sclerosis.

Ten or more counts support this clonotype. V is TRBV5-1 and J is TRBJ2-5; 10 positions match TRBD2. The CDR3 runs 16 residues. The ends lost 3 bases at V and 4 bases at J; junction bases unmatched: 9. In germline, CDR1 is SGHRS, CDR2 YFSETQ. This CDR3 reads CASSSPSGGAGETQYF. The CDR3 bases are TGCGCCAGCAGCTCACCCAGCGGGGGGGCAGGAGAGACCCAGTACTTC. The whole variable domain, filled in from reference TRBV5-1 and TRBJ2-5, reads KAGVTQTPRYLIKTRGQQVTLSCSPISGHRSVSWYQQTPGQGLQFLFEYFSETQRNKGNFPGRFSGRQFSNSRSEMNVSTLELGDSALYLCASSSPSGGAGETQYFGPGTRLLVL.

This clonotype was detected ten times or more. The chain joins TRBV29-1 to TRBJ2-6, with D unclear. Trimming pared 1 base from V and 0 bases from J, leaving 7 bases between. Per germline, CDR1 SQVTM and CDR2 ANQGSEA. The CDR3 consists of 15 residues. The CDR3 loop reads CSVEVPNSGANVLTF. DNA for the CDR3: TGCAGCGTTGAAGTTCCTAACTCTGGGGCCAACGTCCTGACTTTC.

This clonotype appeared many times. A junction boundary mismatches the germline segment, possibly from a read error. The chain joins TRBV12-3 or TRBV12-4 to TRBJ1-5, with a tentative D call TRBD1 (5 bases). This CDR3 spans 15 amino acids. CDR3: CASSFERGSNQPQNF. The CDR3 DNA sequence: TGTGCCAGCAGTTTTGAGAGGGGCAGCAATCAGCCCCAGAATTTT.

This clonotype was recorded many times. This chain joins TRBV12-3 or TRBV12-4 and TRBJ2-7; the match to TRBD1 covers 9 bases. The CDR3 loop spans 13 amino acids. The junction had 5 bases not matched to a gene; V was cut back by 6 bases and J by 5 bases. In DNA form, the CDR3 reads TGTGCCAGCAGACCCGGACAGGGGAACGAGCAGTACTTC. It codes for CASRPGQGNEQYF.

This clonotype was seen repeatedly, ten times or more. The V and J genes are TRBV12-3 or TRBV12-4 and TRBJ2-3; TRBD2 aligns across 10 bases. The CDR3 extends over 15 amino acids. V was clipped by 3 bases and J by 5 bases; unmatched bases: 5. The CDR3 DNA follows: TGTGCCAGCAGTTTCTCGACTAGCGGGTTAGATACGCAGTATTTT. Protein sequence: CASSFSTSGLDTQYF.

About this clonotype itself: In this CDR3 the conserved last residue, phenylalanine or tryptophan, is missing, so a read error is likely. CDR3 bases: TGTGCCAGCACCAGGGACAGCTCCTACGAGCAGTACAAC. Translation gives CASTRDSSYEQYN. The chain uses TRBV12-3 or TRBV12-4 and TRBJ2-7, with 7 positions matching TRBD1. The V gene end was trimmed by 7 bases and the J gene end by 0 bases; junction bases not matched to a gene: 3. This CDR3 is built from 13 residues.

This clonotype occurred many times. The chain couples TRBV7-2 to TRBJ1-1; the D is unclear. Germline assignment: CDR1 SGHTA and CDR2 FQGNSA. The length of the CDR3 is 16 residues. V was clipped by 1 base and J by 0 bases, with 12 bases between them. The CDR3 region is CASSLDGQLVNTEAFF. The CDR3, as DNA: TGTGCCAGCAGCTTAGACGGGCAGCTGGTGAACACTGAAGCTTTCTTT.

The chain employs TRBV3-1 and TRBJ2-7; 7 nucleotides line up with TRBD2. CDR3 length: 17 residues. Germline-derived CDR1 and CDR2 are LGHDT and YNNKEL (reference sequence). V shed 0 bases, J shed 2 bases, and the junction held 10 bases outside the gene matches. This CDR3 reads CASSQDYAGVTTYEQYF. The CDR3 nucleotides read TGTGCCAGCAGCCAAGATTACGCGGGGGTAACAACCTACGAGCAGTACTTC.

The rearrangement joins TRBV5-1 to TRBJ2-4; D gene uncertain. Trimming pared 0 bases from V and 0 bases from J, leaving 10 bases between. Germline V lookup: CDR1 SGHRS, CDR2 YFSETQ. The CDR3 runs 16 residues. CDR3 sequence reads: CASSLEFVGAKNIQYF. The CDR3 region has the DNA TGCGCCAGCAGCTTGGAATTTGTCGGAGCCAAAAACATTCAGTACTTC.

This clonotype was observed many times. Relative to the germline gene, one junction end is altered; a read error may explain this. As DNA, the CDR3 is TGCAGTGCTAGAGTGGGGTGGGATTCACCCCTCAACTTT. This sequence encodes CSARVGWDSPLNF. This rearrangement joins TRBV20-1 to TRBJ1-6; the D is unclear. Germline lookup yields CDR1 DFQATT and CDR2 SNEGSKA (reference sequence). The CDR3 runs to 13 residues.

This clonotype was counted many times. The chain uses TRBV12-3 or TRBV12-4 and TRBJ2-3; TRBD2 matches at 7 bases. This CDR3 is built from 14 residues. V lost 7 bases, J lost 2 bases, and 6 bases stayed unmatched. The CDR3 DNA is TGTGCCAGCACTGGGACTACGATCACAGATACGCAGTATTTT. As protein: CASTGTTITDTQYF.

This clonotype was detected only a few times. The chain employs TRBV10-3 and TRBJ1-1; D uncertain. Trimming shortened V by 2 bases and J by 11 bases, and 18 bases separated the two germline ends. The CDR3 loop spans 14 amino acids. Germline V CDR1 and CDR2: ENHRY, SYGVKD. In DNA, the CDR3 is TGTGCCATCAGTGAGAGTGTAGGAACCTTAAGGGCTTTCTTT. Its protein is CAISESVGTLRAFF.

This clonotype was picked up many times. The rearrangement links TRBV6-5 to TRBJ2-6; tentative D call: TRBD1 (6 bases). The germline V gene encodes CDR1 MNHEY and CDR2 SVGAGI. CDR3 size: 17 residues. V was shortened by 5 bases and J by 0 bases, with 14 bases between the two germline ends. The DNA for the CDR3 is TGTGCCAGCAGTCTCACGGACAGTAACTCTGGGGCCAACGTCCTGACTTTC. Translated, it gives CASSLTDSNSGANVLTF.

This clonotype was recorded many times. The rearrangement joins TRBV7-9 to TRBJ2-1; D is unresolved. Between the trimmed V and J ends, which lost 7 bases and 6 bases, there was a span of 13 bases. The length of the CDR3 is 13 residues. Germline V CDR1 and CDR2: SEHNR, FQNEAQ (reference sequence). Here the CDR3 reads CASIRRTSNEQFF. The DNA of the CDR3 is TGTGCCAGCATCCGCCGGACGTCCAATGAGCAGTTCTTC. Full variable domain (remainder filled in from reference TRBV7-9 and TRBJ2-1): DTGVSQNPRHKITKRGQNVTFRCDPISEHNRLYWYRQTLGQGPEFLTYFQNEAQLEKSRLLSDRFSAERPKGSFSTLEIQRTEQGDSAMYLCASIRRTSNEQFFGPGTRLTVL.

This clonotype has at least ten counts. The CDR3 sequence is CASSQGHPQEQPQHF. The CDR3 nucleotides are TGTGCCAGCAGTCAAGGACATCCCCAAGAGCAGCCCCAGCATTTT. The chain carries TRBV7-6 and TRBJ1-5, with a tentative D call TRBD1 (5 bases). The CDR3 totals 15 residues. Germline CDR1 reads SGHVS; CDR2 reads FNYEAQ. Trimming removed 6 bases at V and 7 bases at J, with 19 bases between. Full variable domain (rest looked up from reference TRBV7-6 and TRBJ1-5): GAGVSQSPRYKVTKRGQDVALRCDPISGHVSLYWYRQALGQGPEFLTYFNYEAQQDKSGLPNDRFSAERPEGSISTLTIQRTEQRDSAMYRCASSQGHPQEQPQHFGDGTRLSIL.

This clonotype was counted at least ten times. The chain couples TRBV6-5 to TRBJ1-3; 8 positions agree with TRBD1. With V trimmed by 0 bases and J by 2 bases, 3 bases remained unmatched. Germline CDR1 is MNHEY and CDR2 is SVGAGI. The CDR3 length is 16 residues. The CDR3 region is CASSYSGQGAGNTIYF. CDR3 bases: TGTGCCAGCAGTTACTCCGGACAGGGCGCTGGAAACACCATATATTTT.

This sequence joins TRBV3-1 and TRBJ1-2; D remains ambiguous. With 3 bases removed from V and 5 bases from J, the gap between germline ends came to 13 bases. Germline assignment: CDR1 LGHDT and CDR2 YNNKEL (reference sequence). This CDR3 has 14 residues. The CDR3: CASSHFGRDYGYTF. The CDR3 nucleotides read TGTGCCAGCAGCCATTTTGGCAGAGATTATGGCTACACCTTC.

The chain has TRBV5-1 and TRBJ2-3; unclear D gene. Trimming removed 3 bases at V and 4 bases at J, with 12 bases between. Germline V gives CDR1 SGHRS, CDR2 YFSETQ. This CDR3 is 14 amino acids long. Written as DNA, the CDR3 is TGCGCCAGCAGCTGGGGTCCTGGGGCAGATACGCAGTATTTT. Protein: CASSWGPGADTQYF.

This clonotype was found many times. The chain carries TRBV5-1 and TRBJ2-1; no firm D call. V shed 3 bases and J shed 10 bases, with 8 bases lying between them. The CDR3 is made up of 11 amino acids. Germline V CDR1 and CDR2: SGHRS, YFSETQ. CDR3 protein: CASSSRYEQFF. The DNA of the CDR3 is TGCGCCAGCAGCTCTCGGTACGAGCAGTTCTTC.

In this sample, this clonotype turned up many times. The V gene is TRBV3-1, the J gene TRBJ2-1; no clear D gene. Germline-derived CDR1 and CDR2 are LGHDT and YNNKEL (reference sequence). CDR3 size: 15 residues. The V end was cut by 4 bases, the J end by 0 bases, with 10 bases between. DNA of the CDR3: TGTGCCAGCAGCCCGGCGGCGAGCTCCTACAATGAGCAGTTCTTC. As protein: CASSPAASSYNEQFF.

Many counts were recorded for this clonotype. The junction departs from the called germline gene at one end, perhaps through a read error. The V and J genes are TRBV2 and TRBJ1-5; tentatively, D is TRBD1 (5 bases). This CDR3 region has 12 residues. Germline V gene sequence: CDR1 SNHLY, CDR2 FYNNEI. CDR3 nucleotide sequence: TGTGCCAGCGGCCAGGGAGGCTTGCCCCAGAATTTT. Translated: CASGQGGLPQNF.

This clonotype was seen repeatedly, ten times or more. The chain has TRBV20-1 and TRBJ2-7, with 10 bases lining up with TRBD1. Germline V gene sequence: CDR1 DFQATT, CDR2 SNEGSKA (reference sequence). Germline trimming cut 1 base from V and 3 bases from J; bases unmatched to any gene: 6. The length of the CDR3 is 15 residues. The CDR3 sequence is CSARATGGRGYEQYF. The CDR3 DNA follows: TGCAGTGCTAGAGCGACAGGGGGCCGCGGCTACGAGCAGTACTTC.

In its sample, this clonotype was seen many times. The chain recombines TRBV10-3 with TRBJ2-2, with D perhaps matching TRBD1 (7 bases). Deletions cut 8 bases from V and 6 bases from J, with 25 bases between. The germline CDR1 and CDR2 sequences are ENHRY and SYGVKD. The CDR3 length is 17 residues. As DNA, the CDR3 is TGTGCCATCCAGGGGGGCGTCACAGGGGACGTTTCCGGGGAGCTGTTTTTT. Its protein is CAIQGGVTGDVSGELFF.

A few counts support this clonotype. The rearrangement uses TRBV4-2 and TRBJ2-1; D remains unclear. V lost 0 bases and J 4 bases, leaving 13 bases between the germline ends. CDR3 length: 16 residues. The V gene's germline CDR1 is LGHNA and CDR2 YNFKEQ. CDR3 residues: CASSQDLVGSYNEQFF. Here the CDR3 DNA reads TGTGCCAGCAGCCAAGATCTGGTGGGGTCTTACAATGAGCAGTTCTTC.

This clonotype was detected ten times or more. The chain recombines TRBV15 with TRBJ1-1; D remains unclear. Between the trimmed V and J ends, which lost 0 bases and 4 bases, there was a span of 12 bases. Germline V gene sequence: CDR1 LNHNV, CDR2 YYDKDF (reference sequence). The CDR3 sequence is 15 residues long. Here the CDR3 reads CATSRDQTLGTEAFF. The CDR3 nucleotides are TGTGCCACCAGCAGAGATCAAACATTAGGCACTGAAGCTTTCTTT.